These 13 T cell receptor beta chains were all obtained from the same sample, sequenced in a study of cytomegalovirus exposure and HLA in healthy donors. The PCR made use of 60 Vbeta and 13 Jbeta primers. The method was immunoSEQ multiplex PCR; TCRdb's version includes in-frame clones alone and lacks a portion of them. The sample yields approximately 100,000 clones, about three fifths seen once. Sequenced: PBMCs. These receptor sequences come from a young man in good health and CMV-seronegative.

The chain couples TRBV2 to TRBJ2-2; D possibly corresponds to TRBD2 (6 bases). Looked up from germline, CDR1 is SNHLY and CDR2 is FYNNEI. This CDR3 has 15 amino acids. Trimming removed 5 bases at V and 5 bases at J, with 15 bases between. The CDR3 is CASSPRRGGTGELFF. The DNA of the CDR3 is TGTGCCAGCAGTCCTAGGCGGGGCGGGACCGGGGAGCTGTTTTTT.

This clone has a handful of counts. The J gene is TRBJ2-2, the V gene TRBV5-4; the D gene is possibly TRBD2 (6 bases). CDR1 is SGHNT, CDR2 YYREEE, per germline (reference sequence). CDR3 length equals 15 residues. The V and J ends lost 0 bases and 2 bases respectively, with 8 bases between them. CDR3 region: CASSLAGTNTGELFF. CDR3 nucleotides: TGTGCCAGCAGCTTGGCCGGGACTAACACCGGGGAGCTGTTTTTT. Filled out from reference TRBV5-4 and TRBJ2-2, the complete variable domain reads ETGVTQSPTHLIKTRGQQVTLRCSSQSGHNTVSWYQQALGQGPQFIFQYYREEENGRGNFPPRFSGLQFPNYSSELNVNALELDDSALYLCASSLAGTNTGELFFGEGSRLTVL.

This chain uses TRBV18 with TRBJ1-1; TRBD1 agrees at 7 bases. CDR3 length equals 14 residues. The germline V gene has CDR1 KGHSH and CDR2 LQKENI. With V trimmed by 6 bases and J by 6 bases, 10 bases remained unmatched. DNA for the CDR3: TGTGCCAGCTCTCCCAGGGGGGATCCGTCTGAAGCTTTCTTT. It codes for CASSPRGDPSEAFF.

The CDR3 nucleotides read TGTGCCAGCAGCGCCCCAGGGGGACGCCCAAACACTGAAGCTTTCTTT. Residues: CASSAPGGRPNTEAFF. The chain links TRBV7-9 to TRBJ1-1; 7 positions agree with TRBD1. The CDR3 is 16 amino acids. CDR1 is SEHNR, CDR2 FQNEAQ, per germline (reference sequence). Trimming removed 5 bases from V and 2 bases from J; junction bases left unmatched: 11. The variable domain in full, with the rest retrieved from reference TRBV7-9 and TRBJ1-1, is DTGVSQNPRHKITKRGQNVTFRCDPISEHNRLYWYRQTLGQGPEFLTYFQNEAQLEKSRLLSDRFSAERPKGSFSTLEIQRTEQGDSAMYLCASSAPGGRPNTEAFFGQGTRLTVV.

This chain links TRBV29-1 with TRBJ2-5; D may be TRBD2 (7 bases). Germline V gene lookup returns CDR1 SQVTM and CDR2 ANQGSEA. This CDR3 is 14 amino acids long. V was trimmed by 3 bases and J by 4 bases, leaving 15 bases between them. The CDR3 region is CSVDGGAAGETQYF. CDR3 DNA sequence: TGCAGCGTTGATGGGGGGGCGGCGGGAGAGACCCAGTACTTC.

The genes are TRBV5-5 and TRBJ1-5, with 9 bases lining up with TRBD1. CDR1 is SGHKS and CDR2 is YYEKEE in the germline V gene (reference sequence). Trimming removed 5 bases from V and 2 bases from J; junction bases left unmatched: 5. This CDR3 contains 15 residues. In nucleotides, the CDR3 is TGTGCCAGCAGAACGACAGGGGGTGGCAATCAGCCCCAGCATTTT. It codes for CASRTTGGGNQPQHF.

This clone was seen more than once but under ten times. V gene TRBV7-7 combines with J gene TRBJ1-1, with D possibly being TRBD1 (6 bases). The CDR3 runs 18 residues. Germline V gene sequence: CDR1 SSHAT, CDR2 FNYEAQ (reference sequence). The CDR3 loop is CASSFKGGEADGNTEAFF. The DNA of the CDR3 is TGTGCTAGCTCCTTTAAGGGGGGGGAAGCGGATGGGAACACTGAAGCTTTCTTT.

The V and J genes are TRBV25-1 and TRBJ1-2; a possible D gene is TRBD1 (6 bases). Germline V gene sequence: CDR1 MGHDK, CDR2 SYGVNS. The CDR3 is 13 amino acids. Trimming shortened V by 3 bases and J by 7 bases, and 12 bases separated the two germline ends. In nucleotides, the CDR3 is TGTGCCAGCAGTGAGGGGGCCCAGGCTGGCTACACCTTC. Residues: CASSEGAQAGYTF.

The chain has TRBV7-3 and TRBJ1-1; D not resolved. In germline, CDR1 is SGHTA, CDR2 FQGTGA. V was trimmed by 2 bases and J by 0 bases, leaving 16 bases between them. The CDR3 is 17 amino acids. CDR3 nucleotide sequence: TGTGCCAGCAGCTTAGTCCCATTTGGAGGGTTGAACACTGAAGCTTTCTTT. This gives the protein CASSLVPFGGLNTEAFF.

J is TRBJ2-7 and V is TRBV11-2; 10 nucleotides agree with TRBD2. The V and J ends lost 0 bases and 0 bases, in that order; junction bases with no gene match: 8. CDR3 size: 18 residues. Per germline, CDR1 SGHAT and CDR2 FQNNGV. CDR3 protein: CASSLDLAGAPSSYEQYF. CDR3 nucleotide sequence: TGTGCCAGCAGCTTAGACCTAGCGGGGGCGCCGAGCTCCTACGAGCAGTACTTC.

The chain uses TRBV5-8 and TRBJ2-3; 13 bases are shared with TRBD2. Germline CDR1 SGHTS, CDR2 YDEGEE. After removal of 3 bases from V and 2 bases from J, the junction contained 3 bases not matched to a gene. The CDR3 spans 16 residues. The CDR3 region is CASSSGLAGTTDTQYF. The DNA for the CDR3 is TGTGCCAGCAGCTCGGGACTAGCGGGGACCACAGATACGCAGTATTTT.

This clone was seen more than once but under ten times. The V gene is TRBV5-1, the J gene TRBJ2-5; 11 positions match TRBD1. The CDR3 is 14 amino acids. The V gene's germline CDR1 is SGHRS and CDR2 YFSETQ. V dropped 3 bases and J dropped 5; count of bases not matched to a gene: 3. CDR3 protein: CASSWTGGGETQYF. The CDR3 nucleotides are TGCGCCAGCAGCTGGACAGGGGGCGGTGAGACCCAGTACTTC.

This chain uses TRBV2 with TRBJ1-1, with a weak D call TRBD1 (5 bases). Trimming pared 11 bases from V and 2 bases from J, leaving 21 bases between. CDR1 is SNHLY, CDR2 FYNNEI, per germline. The CDR3 spans 15 residues. CDR3 residues: CAGTREGNSNTEAFF. In DNA, the CDR3 is TGTGCCGGCACCCGGGAGGGGAATTCAAACACTGAAGCTTTCTTT. Full variable domain (rest looked up from reference TRBV2 and TRBJ1-1): EPEVTQTPSHQVTQMGQEVILRCVPISNHLYFYWYRQILGQKVEFLVSFYNNEISEKSEIFDDQFSVERPDGSNFTLKIRSTKLEDSAMYFCAGTREGNSNTEAFFGQGTRLTVV.